The subject of this entry is one T cell receptor beta chain. This sample is drawn from a study of blood T cell repertoires in COVID-19. Looking at the study overall: T cells, B-cell-depleted T cells, or PBMCs supplied cDNA or gDNA.

Data came from immunoSEQ multiplex PCR; TCRdb stores just in-frame clones and leaves some out. The data contain roughly 68,000 clones, about 85% of them seen just once; the ten biggest clones take up roughly 3.2%. With 5 bases removed from V and 5 bases from J, the gap between germline ends came to 10 bases. The CDR3 runs 13 residues. The V gene's germline CDR1 is SGHTA and CDR2 FQGNSA. The sequenced sample was peripheral blood. The origin of this receptor is a woman aged 45-65 years with COVID-19, enrolled during active disease. The chain has TRBV7-2 and TRBJ1-5, with D possibly matching TRBD1 (5 bases). The CDR3 DNA reads TGTGCCAGCAGCCTGACCAGGGATCAGCCCCAGCATTTT. This gives the protein CASSLTRDQPQHF.